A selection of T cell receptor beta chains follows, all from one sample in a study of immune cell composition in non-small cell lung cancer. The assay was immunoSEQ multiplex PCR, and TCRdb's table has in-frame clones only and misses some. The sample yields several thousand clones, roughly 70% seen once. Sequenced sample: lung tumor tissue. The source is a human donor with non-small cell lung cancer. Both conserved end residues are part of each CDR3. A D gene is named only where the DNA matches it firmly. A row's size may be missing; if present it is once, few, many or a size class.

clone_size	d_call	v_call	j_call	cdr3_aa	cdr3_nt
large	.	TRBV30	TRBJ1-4	CAWSVGSPATNEKLFF	TGTGCCTGGAGTGTCGGTTCACCCGCAACTAATGAAAAACTGTTTTTT
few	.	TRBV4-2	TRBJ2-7	CASSSLYEQYF	TGTGCCAGCAGCTCCTTATACGAGCAGTACTTC
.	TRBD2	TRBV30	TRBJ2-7	CAWRKSGEGYEQYF	TGTGCCTGGAGAAAAAGTGGGGAGGGCTACGAGCAGTACTTC
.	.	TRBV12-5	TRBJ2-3	CASAQASAADTQYF	TGTGCTAGTGCCCAAGCGTCAGCCGCAGATACGCAGTATTTT
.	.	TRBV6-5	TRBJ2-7	CASSSSDSDYEQYF	TGTGCCAGCAGTTCCTCGGACAGCGACTACGAGCAGTACTTC
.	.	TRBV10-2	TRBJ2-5	CASGDSGNQETQYF	TGCGCCAGCGGGGACTCGGGGAACCAAGAGACCCAGTACTTC
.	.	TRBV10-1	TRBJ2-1	CASSESWVRANEQFF	TGCGCCAGCAGTGAGAGTTGGGTGAGGGCCAATGAGCAGTTCTTC
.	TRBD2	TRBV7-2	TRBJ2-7	CASSLVVAGGSYEQYF	TGTGCCAGCAGCTTAGTGGTGGCGGGGGGGTCCTACGAGCAGTACTTC
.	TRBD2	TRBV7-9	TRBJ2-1	CASSRFSGIAFF	TGTGCCAGCAGCCGCTTTAGCGGGATTGCGTTCTTC
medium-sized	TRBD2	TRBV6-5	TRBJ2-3	CASRPGLPSTDTQYF	TGTGCCAGCAGGCCGGGACTACCTAGCACAGATACGCAGTATTTT
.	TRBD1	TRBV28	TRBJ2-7	CASTRQGSHEQYF	TGTGCCAGCACTAGACAGGGATCCCACGAGCAGTACTTC
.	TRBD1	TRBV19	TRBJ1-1	CASSLWDSRTEAFF	TGTGCCAGTAGTCTCTGGGACAGCCGTACTGAAGCTTTCTTT
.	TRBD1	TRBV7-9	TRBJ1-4	CASSLEGAVTNEKLFF	TGTGCCAGCAGCTTAGAGGGGGCTGTTACCAATGAAAAACTGTTTTTT
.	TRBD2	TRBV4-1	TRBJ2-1	CASSRPGTSGRALRSGEQFF	TGCGCCAGCAGCAGGCCCGGGACTAGCGGGAGGGCCCTCAGATCTGGTGAGCAGTTCTTC
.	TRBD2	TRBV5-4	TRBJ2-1	CASSRDPGGAGNEQFF	TGTGCCAGCAGCAGAGACCCGGGGGGGGCGGGGAATGAGCAGTTCTTC
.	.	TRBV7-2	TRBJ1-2	CASSPQTGSDGYTF	TGTGCCAGCAGCCCTCAGACAGGATCGGATGGCTACACCTTC
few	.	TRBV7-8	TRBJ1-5	CASSPSGGAPQPQHF	TGTGCCAGCAGCCCCTCGGGGGGAGCACCGCAGCCCCAGCATTTT
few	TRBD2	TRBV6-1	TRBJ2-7	CASRVGGASGEQYF	TGTGCCAGCAGAGTCGGGGGGGCTAGTGGCGAGCAGTACTTC
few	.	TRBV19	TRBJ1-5	CASRRGASNQPQHF	TGTGCCAGTCGTCGGGGGGCTAGCAATCAGCCCCAGCATTTT
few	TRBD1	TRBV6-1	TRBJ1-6	CASSEAQTGYGLPLHF	TGTGCCAGCAGTGAAGCTCAGACAGGGTATGGACTACCCCTCCACTTT
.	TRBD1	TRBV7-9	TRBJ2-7	CASSQTGDEQYF	TGTGCCAGCAGCCAAACAGGGGACGAGCAGTACTTC
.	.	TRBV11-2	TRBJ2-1	CASSLGGSSYNEQFF	TGTGCCAGCAGCTTGGGTGGGAGCTCCTACAATGAGCAGTTCTTC
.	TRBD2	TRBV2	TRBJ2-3	CANSEGRGYMVTDTQYF	TGTGCCAACAGTGAGGGGCGGGGGTACATGGTCACAGATACGCAGTATTTT
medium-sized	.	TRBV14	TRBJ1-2	CASSQVGTLSGGYTF	TGTGCCAGCAGCCAAGTCGGGACACTTTCTGGTGGCTACACCTTC
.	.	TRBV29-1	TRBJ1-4	CSVDQGNELFF	TGCAGCGTTGATCAGGGGAACGAACTGTTTTTT
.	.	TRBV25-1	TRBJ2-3	CASSAGRTDTQYF	TGTGCCAGCAGTGCGGGTCGAACAGATACGCAGTATTTT
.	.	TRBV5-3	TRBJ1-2	CASSPGTWDGYTF	TGTGCCAGCAGCCCCGGGACATGGGATGGCTACACCTTC
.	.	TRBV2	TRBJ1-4	CASLYEEKLFF	TGTGCCAGCCTATACGAAGAAAAACTGTTTTTT
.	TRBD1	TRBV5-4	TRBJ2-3	CASSRDRGSATDTQYF	TGTGCCAGCAGCCGGGACAGGGGGTCTGCCACAGATACGCAGTATTTT
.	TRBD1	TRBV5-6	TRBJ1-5	CASSVTGGENNQPQHF	TGTGCCAGCAGCGTTACAGGGGGGGAAAATAATCAGCCCCAGCATTTT
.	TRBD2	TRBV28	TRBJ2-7	CASRLGLADYEQYF	TGTGCCAGCAGGCTAGGACTAGCGGACTACGAGCAGTACTTC
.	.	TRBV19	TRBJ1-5	CASRVGYQPQHF	TGTGCCAGCAGGGTGGGTTATCAGCCCCAGCATTTT
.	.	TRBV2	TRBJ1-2	CASRTDRFLYGYTF	TGTGCCAGCAGAACCGACAGGTTCCTTTATGGCTACACCTTC
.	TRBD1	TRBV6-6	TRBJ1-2	CASSSGDRANYGYTF	TGTGCCAGCAGTTCCGGTGACAGGGCTAACTATGGCTACACCTTC
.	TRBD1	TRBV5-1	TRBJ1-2	CASSLAGTGLSYGYTF	TGCGCCAGCAGCTTGGCCGGGACAGGGCTAAGCTATGGCTACACCTTC
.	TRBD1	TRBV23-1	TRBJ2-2	CASSQRAAGTDTGELFF	TGCGCCAGCAGTCAAAGGGCGGCAGGGACAGACACCGGGGAGCTGTTTTTT
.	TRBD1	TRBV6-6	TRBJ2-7	CASRRQGIGPYEQYF	TGTGCCAGCAGACGACAGGGGATCGGGCCCTACGAGCAGTACTTC
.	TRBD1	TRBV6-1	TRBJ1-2	CASSGRGLYGYTF	TGTGCCAGCAGTGGGAGGGGGCTCTATGGCTACACCTTC
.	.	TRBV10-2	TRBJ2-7	CASSLSYEQYF	TGCGCCAGCAGTCTCTCCTACGAGCAGTACTTC
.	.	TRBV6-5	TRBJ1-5	CASQGSSNQPQHF	TGTGCCAGCCAGGGGTCTAGCAATCAGCCCCAGCATTTT
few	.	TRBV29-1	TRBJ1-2	CSVSGNYGYTF	TGCAGCGTTTCAGGGAACTATGGCTACACCTTC
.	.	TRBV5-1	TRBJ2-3	CASSLAVMADTQYF	TGCGCCAGCAGCTTGGCGGTAATGGCAGATACGCAGTATTTT
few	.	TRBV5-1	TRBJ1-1	CASSLGGVTEAFF	TGCGCCAGCAGCTTGGGTGGAGTGACTGAAGCTTTCTTT
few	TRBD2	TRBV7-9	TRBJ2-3	CASSLPRLAGEGADTQYF	TGTGCCAGCAGCTTACCAAGACTAGCGGGGGAAGGGGCAGATACGCAGTATTTT
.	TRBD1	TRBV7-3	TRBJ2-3	CASSSDRDNTDTQYF	TGTGCCAGCAGCTCAGACAGGGACAACACAGATACGCAGTATTTT
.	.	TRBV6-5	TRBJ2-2	CASRDSGGTGELFF	TGTGCCAGCAGGGACTCCGGGGGCACCGGGGAGCTGTTTTTT
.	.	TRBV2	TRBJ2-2	CASWGAGELFF	TGTGCCAGCTGGGGGGCCGGGGAGCTGTTTTTT
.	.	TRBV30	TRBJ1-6	CAWSEPLSSYNSPLHF	TGTGCCTGGAGTGAACCGCTGAGCTCCTATAATTCACCCCTCCACTTT
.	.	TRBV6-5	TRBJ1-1	CASSYSGAEAFF	TGTGCCAGCAGTTACTCGGGCGCCGAAGCTTTCTTT
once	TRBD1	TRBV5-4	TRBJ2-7	CASSFVGTVISYEQYF	TGTGCCAGCAGCTTCGTCGGGACAGTGATTTCCTACGAGCAGTACTTC
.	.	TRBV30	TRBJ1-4	CAWSARPNEKLFF	TGTGCCTGGAGTGCGCGTCCGAATGAAAAACTGTTTTTT
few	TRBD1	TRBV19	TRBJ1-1	CASSMRGQGDTEAFF	TGTGCCAGTAGTATGCGGGGACAGGGGGACACTGAAGCTTTCTTT
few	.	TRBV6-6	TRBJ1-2	CASTRGGGYTF	TGTGCCAGCACCCGGGGGGGTGGCTACACCTTC
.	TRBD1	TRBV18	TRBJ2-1	CASSPDRDLFF	TGTGCCAGCTCACCAGACAGGGACCTGTTCTTC
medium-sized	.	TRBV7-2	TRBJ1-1	CASSLGGGTEAFF	TGTGCCAGCAGCTTAGGCGGCGGCACTGAAGCTTTCTTT
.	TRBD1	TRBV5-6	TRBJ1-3	CASSWTGAHGNTIYF	TGTGCCAGCAGCTGGACAGGGGCTCATGGAAACACCATATATTTT
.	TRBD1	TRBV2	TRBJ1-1	CASRRQGESAFF	TGTGCCAGCAGGCGACAGGGAGAGTCGGCTTTCTTT
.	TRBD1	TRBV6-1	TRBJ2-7	CASSEAGQGLRYGQYF	TGTGCCAGCAGTGAAGCCGGACAGGGGTTGCGCTATGGGCAGTACTTC
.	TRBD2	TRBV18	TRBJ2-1	CASSTIAGAGNNEQFF	TGTGCCAGCTCAACGATAGCGGGAGCGGGGAACAATGAGCAGTTCTTC